This T cell receptor beta chain was found in a study of shared clonotypes between healthy human individuals. None of the donors, who were healthy HIV-negative adults, had recently had acute infections or vaccinations. The study ran the assay at deep level. The repertoire was sequenced with immunoSEQ multiplex PCR; TCRdb's copy has only in-frame clones and lacks some. The sample records 550,000 to 800,000 clones, 90% being singletons. The length of the CDR3 is 18 residues. CDR1 is SGHTA, CDR2 FQGNSA, per germline. V was pared by 3 bases and J by 0 bases, with 12 bases of the junction left unmatched. The clonotype originates from a man aged 18 to 30 in good health. Some clones in this sample may be carry-over from other donors' samples. Sequenced: memory CD8+ T cells from PBMCs. Indicated subset: CD45RO+ cells pooled with CCR7-negative TemRA cells. The genes are TRBV7-2 and TRBJ2-7; 9 nucleotides align to TRBD1. The CDR3 DNA follows: TGTGCCAGCAGCTTTTCTTATACAGGGGGCTCAATCTCCTACGAGCAGTACTTC. Its protein product is CASSFSYTGGSISYEQYF.